This T cell receptor beta chain was profiled in a study of regulatory T cells in long-lasting Graves disease. Findings of the study overall: The analysis examined peripheral blood only and excluded thyroid tissue.

Worth noting for this clonotype: Its antigen is still unknown.

Noted time point: persistent/refractory GD, antithyroid drugs over 5 years with positive TRAb. RNA from PBMCs was the source of the TCR library. Germline CDR1 is SQVTM and CDR2 is ANQGSEA. Trimming pared 1 base from V and 4 bases from J, leaving 14 bases between. The length of the CDR3 is 14 residues. With iRepertoire HTBI primers and Arm-PCR of CDR3 regions, TCR beta libraries were built. From the multiplex PCR reads, TCRdb called clonotypes with MiXCR, one entry per CDR3 protein. The profile shows about half a million distinct CDR3 sequences, less than 25% of them singletons. The source was peripheral blood mononuclear cells (PBMCs), collected when the disease was refractory, from a patient treated with antithyroid drugs. The TCR originated in a female donor with Graves disease. The chain joins TRBV29-1 to TRBJ2-7; D gene uncertain. The CDR3 protein is CSVEGTAFGYEQYF. The CDR3 coding sequence is TGCAGCGTTGAAGGGACGGCGTTTGGGTACGAGCAGTACTTC.